These 30 T cell receptor beta chains originate from one sample sequenced in a study of blood T cell repertoires in COVID-19. The data were produced by immunoSEQ multiplex PCR, yet TCRdb's version contains in-frame clones alone and is incomplete. The table lists about 140,000 clones, about 86% of them singletons, with almost 8.5% in the top ten. Sequencing input: peripheral blood. The source of these receptors is a woman aged 55-70 years with acute or convalescent COVID-19.

The rearrangement links TRBV4-3 to TRBJ1-5; D is possibly TRBD1 (5 bases). The CDR3 runs to 16 residues. V was cut by 0 bases and J by 6 bases, with 15 bases left in between. Germline CDR1 and CDR2: LGHNA and YSLEER. CDR3 loop: CASSQDLAGLGQPQHF. The CDR3 DNA sequence: TGCGCCAGCAGCCAAGATCTGGCAGGGCTTGGTCAGCCCCAGCATTTT.

The J gene is TRBJ1-3, the V gene TRBV10-3; 8 bases line up with TRBD1. CDR3 length: 13 residues. V trimming: 6 bases; J trimming: 6 bases; junction bases outside the gene matches: 4. Germline V gives CDR1 ENHRY, CDR2 SYGVKD. CDR3 amino acids: CAISGTGENTIYF. CDR3 nucleotide sequence: TGTGCCATCAGCGGGACAGGAGAAAACACCATATATTTT.

The V and J genes are TRBV6-5 and TRBJ1-6; maybe TRBD1 (6 bases). The ends were cut back, 6 bases at V and 7 bases at J, with 16 bases in the middle. Germline V gene lookup returns CDR1 MNHEY and CDR2 SVGAGI. The CDR3 has 15 amino acids. CDR3 in DNA: TGTGCCAGCAGAAGGGCAGGGGAATCAAATTCACCCCTCCACTTT. Translation: CASRRAGESNSPLHF.

This rearrangement joins TRBV6-5 to TRBJ1-1, with unresolved D. With 7 bases removed from V and 1 base from J, the gap between germline ends came to 13 bases. The CDR3 spans 14 residues. CDR1 is MNHEY and CDR2 is SVGAGI in the germline V gene. The CDR3 DNA sequence: TGTGCCAGCATCGAGGGCCGCACGAACACTGAAGCTTTCTTT. This sequence encodes CASIEGRTNTEAFF.

The chain uses TRBV5-1 and TRBJ2-1; D is perhaps TRBD2 (6 bases). Germline CDR1 reads SGHRS; CDR2 reads YFSETQ. This CDR3 spans 17 amino acids. V lost 4 bases and J 0 bases, leaving 17 bases between the germline ends. CDR3 region: CASSPQSGGSSYNEQFF. The CDR3 DNA is TGCGCCAGCAGCCCCCAAAGTGGGGGGAGCTCCTACAATGAGCAGTTCTTC.

This chain links TRBV9 with TRBJ1-1; D unresolved. The CDR3 loop spans 15 amino acids. The V end lost 0 bases, the J end lost 0 bases, and 9 bases lay between the germline ends. Germline lookup yields CDR1 SGDLS and CDR2 YYNGEE. In DNA, the CDR3 is TGTGCCAGCAGCGTAGTCGCGGGGTTGAACACTGAAGCTTTCTTT. Amino acid sequence: CASSVVAGLNTEAFF.

The chain has TRBV28 and TRBJ2-3; 9 nucleotides match TRBD2. The CDR3 contains 14 residues. Per germline, CDR1 MDHEN and CDR2 SYDVKM. With V trimmed by 7 bases and J by 6 bases, 8 bases remained unmatched. CDR3 coding DNA: TGTGCCAGCATGGTAGCGGGGGAAGGGGATACGCAGTATTTT. Residues: CASMVAGEGDTQYF.

The chain employs TRBV14 and TRBJ1-1, with a tentative D call TRBD1 (5 bases). V was pared by 1 base and J by 10 bases, with 10 bases between. The CDR3 covers 12 residues. From germline, CDR1 is SGHDN and CDR2 FVKESK. DNA for the CDR3: TGTGCCAGCAGCCAAGCAGGGTACGGAGCTTTCTTT. It specifies CASSQAGYGAFF.

This clone was detected a few times. The chain carries TRBV5-1 and TRBJ2-1; 13 bases agree with TRBD2. J gave up 3 bases and V 3 bases, and 6 bases lay outside the gene matches. The germline CDR1 and CDR2 sequences are SGHRS and YFSETQ. CDR3 size: 17 residues. The CDR3 DNA follows: TGCGCCAGCAGCTATTGGTGGACTAGCGGGGGCTACAATGAGCAGTTCTTC. Encoded protein: CASSYWWTSGGYNEQFF.

This chain connects TRBV24-1 to TRBJ2-3, with a possible D match to TRBD2 (5 bases). From germline, CDR1 is KGHDR and CDR2 SFDVKD. The CDR3 contains 13 residues. The V and J ends lost 12 bases and 2 bases respectively, with 14 bases between them. CDR3 coding DNA: TGTGCCTCTTCATCTCGGGACACAGATACGCAGTATTTT. Its protein product is CASSSRDTDTQYF.

This chain connects TRBV7-3 to TRBJ2-7; D is possibly TRBD1 (5 bases). Germline CDR1 is SGHTA and CDR2 is FQGTGA. The CDR3 extends over 17 amino acids. Trimming left V 0 bases short and J 2 bases short, with 17 bases between. The CDR3 DNA reads as TGTGCCAGCAGCTTAACGGATCAAGGGGAAACCACCTACGAGCAGTACTTC. Residues: CASSLTDQGETTYEQYF. The variable domain in full, with the rest retrieved from reference TRBV7-3 and TRBJ2-7, is GAGVSQTPSNKVTEKGKYVELRCDPISGHTALYWYRQSLGQGPEFLIYFQGTGAADDSGLPNDRFFAVRPEGSVSTLKIQRTERGDSAVYLCASSLTDQGETTYEQYFGPGTRLTVT.

V usage is TRBV6-5 and J usage is TRBJ1-2; perhaps TRBD1 as D (5 bases). CDR1 MNHEY and CDR2 SVGAGI come from the germline V gene. The CDR3 loop spans 11 amino acids. V lost 7 bases to trimming and J lost 4 bases, with 7 bases between them. CDR3 sequence (DNA): TGTGCCAGCAACGGGGGCTATGGCTACACCTTC. Protein: CASNGGYGYTF.

V usage is TRBV19 and J usage is TRBJ2-4, with TRBD2 matching over 8 bases. Germline V gene lookup returns CDR1 LNHDA and CDR2 SQIVND (reference sequence). This CDR3 has 16 amino acids. Trimming at V came to 5 bases and at J to 3 bases, leaving 9 bases not matched to a gene. The CDR3: CASSHIGGAGKNIQYF. The CDR3 DNA sequence: TGTGCCAGTAGTCACATCGGGGGGGCCGGCAAAAACATTCAGTACTTC.

V usage is TRBV29-1 and J usage is TRBJ1-2; TRBD1 matches at 7 bases. V lost 5 bases and J lost 4; bases outside the gene matches: 4. CDR3 length: 12 residues. Germline loops: CDR1 SQVTM, CDR2 ANQGSEA. In nucleotides, the CDR3 is TGCAGCGTTCGGTCAGGGGGCTATGGCTACACCTTC. Translated, it gives CSVRSGGYGYTF.

The CDR3 is CATAPGLNYGYTF. In DNA, the CDR3 is TGTGCCACTGCCCCGGGACTGAACTATGGCTACACCTTC. The V and J genes are TRBV19 and TRBJ1-2; D might be TRBD1 (5 bases). V lost 10 bases and J lost 2, with 14 bases in between. The length of the CDR3 is 13 residues. Germline V gene sequence: CDR1 LNHDA, CDR2 SQIVND (reference sequence).

In DNA form, the CDR3 reads TGCGCCAGCAGCCAAGGGACAGGGGGCGCGGGGTCACCCCTCCACTTT. As protein: CASSQGTGGAGSPLHF. The V and J genes are TRBV4-1 and TRBJ1-6; the match to TRBD1 covers 11 bases. The CDR3 contains 16 residues. The V segment lost 1 base and the J segment 10 bases; nucleotides outside the gene matches: 6. CDR1 is MGHRA, CDR2 YSYEKL, per germline.

This chain connects TRBV2 to TRBJ1-5; 7 bases agree with TRBD1. V was clipped by 3 bases and J by 6 bases; unmatched bases: 11. The CDR3 is made up of 16 amino acids. CDR1 and CDR2 (germline): SNHLY, FYNNEI. CDR3 in DNA: TGTGCCAGCAGTGATTGGAGCAGGGGGTCCCGTCAGCCCCAGCATTTT. Residues: CASSDWSRGSRQPQHF.

This rearrangement joins TRBV19 to TRBJ1-2; 9 bases map to TRBD1. Germline V gene sequence: CDR1 LNHDA, CDR2 SQIVND (reference sequence). V was pared by 5 bases and J by 8 bases, with 15 bases of the junction left unmatched. CDR3 length: 16 amino acids. CDR3 coding DNA: TGTGCCAGTAGTTTAACACAGGGGGCTGGGCTATCCGGCTACACCTTC. Protein: CASSLTQGAGLSGYTF.

This clone was seen only once. V is TRBV6-6 and J is TRBJ1-2; D perhaps matches TRBD1 (6 bases). Trimming cost V 0 bases and J 4 bases, with 12 bases left between them. Germline values: CDR1 MNHNY, CDR2 SVGAGI (reference sequence). The length of the CDR3 is 15 residues. The DNA for the CDR3 is TGTGCCAGCAGTTACTCATCAGGGGATCTCTATGGCTACACCTTC. Translated: CASSYSSGDLYGYTF.

The CDR3 spells CASSLQGWGDIQYF. The CDR3 DNA reads TGTGCCAGCAGCTTACAGGGTTGGGGTGACATTCAGTACTTC. This sequence joins TRBV7-8 and TRBJ2-4; D perhaps matches TRBD1 (5 bases). The CDR3 loop spans 14 amino acids. Trimming shortened V by 2 bases and J by 8 bases, and 13 bases separated the two germline ends. CDR1 is SGHVS, CDR2 FQNEAQ, per germline.

The chain couples TRBV21-1 to TRBJ1-1; TRBD1 was called by the table and not checked on the DNA. TRBV21-1 is given as a pseudogene. The CDR3 totals 14 residues. In nucleotides, the CDR3 is TGTGCCAGCGGCTCAGGGTGGCCGAACACTGAAGCTTTCTTT. Protein: CASGSGWPNTEAFF.

The CDR3 DNA is TGTGCCAGCAGCTTTAGACTAGCGGGGAGTGCTAGCACAGATACGCAGTATTTT. Translating gives CASSFRLAGSASTDTQYF. This chain joins TRBV7-2 and TRBJ2-3, with TRBD2 matching over 11 bases. This CDR3 region has 18 residues. Germline assignment: CDR1 SGHTA and CDR2 FQGNSA. The ends lost 3 bases at V and 0 bases at J; junction bases unmatched: 8.

The genes are TRBV11-3 and TRBJ2-7, with D possibly matching TRBD1 (7 bases). V shed 5 bases and J shed 0 bases, with 23 bases lying between them. Germline lookup yields CDR1 SGHNT and CDR2 YENEEA. The CDR3 has 18 amino acids. CDR3 nucleotides: TGTGCCAGCAGCGCTGGGGGGTGGGACAGTTTAAACTCCTACGAGCAGTACTTC. This translates into CASSAGGWDSLNSYEQYF.

The chain has TRBV4-3 and TRBJ2-1; tentative D call: TRBD1 (6 bases). CDR1 and CDR2 from the germline V gene are LGHNA and YSLEER. The CDR3 consists of 17 residues. Trimming shortened V by 0 bases and J by 0 bases, and 12 bases separated the two germline ends. In DNA form, the CDR3 reads TGCGCCAGCAGCCAAGATCCTCAGGGGCCCTCCTACAATGAGCAGTTCTTC. Translating gives CASSQDPQGPSYNEQFF.

V is TRBV3-1 (or the pseudogene TRBV3-2) and J is TRBJ1-1; 9 bases fit TRBD1. Germline V gene data show CDR1 as LGHDT and CDR2 as YNNKEL (reference sequence). The CDR3 loop spans 16 amino acids. V lost 3 bases, J lost 1 base, and 6 bases stayed unmatched. In DNA, the CDR3 is TGTGCCAGCAGCCATACGGAGACAGGGGGGAACACTGAAGCTTTCTTT. Protein sequence: CASSHTETGGNTEAFF.

The chain employs TRBV28 and TRBJ1-1; no clear D gene. CDR3 length: 15 amino acids. V dropped 8 bases and J dropped 0 bases, with 16 bases sitting between them. Germline CDR1 is MDHEN and CDR2 is SYDVKM. The CDR3 here is CASPPGFPMNTEAFF. CDR3 nucleotide sequence: TGTGCCAGCCCGCCCGGGTTCCCCATGAACACTGAAGCTTTCTTT.

This clone was observed at least ten times. The V and J genes are TRBV29-1 and TRBJ2-7; possibly TRBD2 for D (6 bases). V gave up 3 bases and J gave up 6 bases, with 12 bases separating them. The CDR3 is 12 amino acids. Germline lookup yields CDR1 SQVTM and CDR2 ANQGSEA. The CDR3 region is CSVEGLLSEQYF. The CDR3 DNA reads TGCAGCGTTGAGGGACTTCTCTCCGAGCAGTACTTC.

V gene TRBV3-1 (or the pseudogene TRBV3-2) combines with J gene TRBJ2-7, with D maybe TRBD2 (5 bases). The ends were cut back, 3 bases at V and 2 bases at J, with 8 bases in the middle. Germline V lookup: CDR1 LGHDT, CDR2 YNNKEL (reference sequence). This CDR3 spans 13 amino acids. The CDR3 region is CASSQSGTYEQYF. The CDR3 DNA reads as TGTGCCAGCAGCCAGTCCGGGACCTACGAGCAGTACTTC.

The chain links TRBV30 to TRBJ2-2; the D gene is possibly TRBD1 (6 bases). The CDR3 spans 17 residues. V dropped 2 bases and J dropped 6 bases, with 22 bases sitting between them. CDR1 and CDR2 (germline): GTSNPN, SVGIG (reference sequence). CDR3 in amino acids: CAWSIGWTAKKSGELFF. The CDR3 nucleotides are TGTGCCTGGAGTATCGGGTGGACAGCCAAAAAGTCCGGGGAGCTGTTTTTT.

The chain couples TRBV11-2 to TRBJ2-1; D might be TRBD2 (5 bases). The CDR3 runs 14 residues. Trimming cost V 1 base and J 6 bases, with 10 bases left between them. Germline V lookup: CDR1 SGHAT, CDR2 FQNNGV. CDR3 DNA sequence: TGTGCCAGCAGCTTAGGGGGAGCTGTCAATGAGCAGTTCTTC. Translation gives CASSLGGAVNEQFF.